This TCR beta chain stems from a study of metastatic and nonmetastatic thyroid tumors. Before thyroid surgery, none of the patients had received any treatment. This clone is judged medium-sized. In the authors' workflow: A distant-metastasis classifier for papillary thyroid cancer was built using CDR3 differences across clinicopathological groups. TCRdb ran MiXCR on the PCR reads. The V and J calls shown here were made by TCRdb, not taken from the authors' results. The sample holds about 20,000 clones, less than 30% seen once. This CDR3 contains 13 residues. V shed 3 bases and J shed 2 bases, with 7 bases lying between them. Germline V gene data show CDR1 as ENHRY and CDR2 as SYGVKD.

The genes are TRBV10-3 and TRBJ1-1, with unresolved D. Specimen: tumor tissue. The origin of this receptor is a female donor with papillary thyroid cancer or a benign thyroid nodule (not recorded which). Some clones in this sample may be carry-over from other donors' samples. The CDR3 here is CAISEKINTEAFF. The CDR3 bases are TGTGCCATCAGTGAAAAGATCAACACTGAAGCTTTCTTT.